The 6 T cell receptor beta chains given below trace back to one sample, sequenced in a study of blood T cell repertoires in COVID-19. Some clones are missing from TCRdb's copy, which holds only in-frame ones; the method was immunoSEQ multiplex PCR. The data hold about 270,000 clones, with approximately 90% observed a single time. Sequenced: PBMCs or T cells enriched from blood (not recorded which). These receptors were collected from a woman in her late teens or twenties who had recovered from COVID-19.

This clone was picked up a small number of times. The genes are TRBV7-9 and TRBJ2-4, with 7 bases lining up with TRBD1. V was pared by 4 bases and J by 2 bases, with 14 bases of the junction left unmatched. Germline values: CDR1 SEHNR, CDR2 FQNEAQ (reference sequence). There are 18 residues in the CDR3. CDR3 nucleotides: TGTGCCAGCAGCTCCGCTGACCAGGGGGTCTTTTCCAAAAACATTCAGTACTTC. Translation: CASSSADQGVFSKNIQYF.

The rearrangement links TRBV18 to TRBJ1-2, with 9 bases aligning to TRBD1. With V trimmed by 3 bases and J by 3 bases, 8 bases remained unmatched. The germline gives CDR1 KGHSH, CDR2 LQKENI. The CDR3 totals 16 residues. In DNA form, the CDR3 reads TGTGCCAGCTCACCTGGACAGGGGATACAGGACTATGGCTACACCTTC. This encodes CASSPGQGIQDYGYTF. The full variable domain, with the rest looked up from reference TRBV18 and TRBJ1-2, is NAGVMQNPRHLVRRRGQEARLRCSPMKGHSHVYWYRQLPEEGLKFMVYLQKENIIDESGMPKERFSAEFPKEGPSILRIQQVVRGDSAAYFCASSPGQGIQDYGYTFGSGTRLTVV.

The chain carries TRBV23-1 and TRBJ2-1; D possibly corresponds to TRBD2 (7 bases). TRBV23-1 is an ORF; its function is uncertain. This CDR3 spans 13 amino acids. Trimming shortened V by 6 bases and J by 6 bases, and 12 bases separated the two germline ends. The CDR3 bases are TGCGCCAGCAGCCCAGGGGAGGGCAATGAGCAGTTCTTC. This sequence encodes CASSPGEGNEQFF.

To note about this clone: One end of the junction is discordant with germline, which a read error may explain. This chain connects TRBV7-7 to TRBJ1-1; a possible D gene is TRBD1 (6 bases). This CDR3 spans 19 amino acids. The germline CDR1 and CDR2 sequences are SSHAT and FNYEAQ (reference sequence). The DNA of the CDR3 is TGTGCTAGCAGCTTTCTAGCCTCACCAGGACAGACCCAGAACACTGAAGCTTTCTTT. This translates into CASSFLASPGQTQNTEAFF.

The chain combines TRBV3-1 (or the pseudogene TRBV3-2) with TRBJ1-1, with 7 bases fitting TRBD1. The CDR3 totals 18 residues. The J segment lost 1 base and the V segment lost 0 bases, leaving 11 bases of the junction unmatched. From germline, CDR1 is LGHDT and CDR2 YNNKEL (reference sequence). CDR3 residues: CASSQDSFPGTANTEAFF. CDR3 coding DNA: TGTGCCAGCAGCCAAGACTCATTCCCCGGGACAGCGAACACTGAAGCTTTCTTT.

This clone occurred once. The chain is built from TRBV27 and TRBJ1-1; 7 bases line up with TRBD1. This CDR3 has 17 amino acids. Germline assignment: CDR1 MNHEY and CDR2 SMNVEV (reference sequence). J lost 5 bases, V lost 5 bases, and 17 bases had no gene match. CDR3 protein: CASSRIGGGGVRTEAFF. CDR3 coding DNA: TGTGCCAGCAGTAGGATCGGTGGAGGGGGCGTGAGGACTGAAGCTTTCTTT.